The 14 T cell receptor beta chains given below trace back to one sample, sequenced in a study of control samples from healthy donors and cancer patients. Here immunoSEQ multiplex PCR was the method, and the copy in TCRdb shows in-frame clones only, minus some. The sample holds roughly 41,000 clones, approximately 94% seen once. The sample comprised blood. All receptors derive from a man in his fifties or sixties in good health.

The chain carries TRBV19 and TRBJ2-7; D gene uncertain. Trimming removed 4 bases at V and 4 bases at J, with 8 bases between. This CDR3 spans 12 amino acids. Germline V gene lookup returns CDR1 LNHDA and CDR2 SQIVND (reference sequence). For the CDR3, the DNA is TGTGCCAGTAGTACGACACCTTACGAGCAGTACTTC. This translates into CASSTTPYEQYF.

The chain employs TRBV7-2 and TRBJ2-1, with D perhaps TRBD2 (6 bases). The CDR3 is 17 residues long. CDR1 is SGHTA, CDR2 FQGNSA, per germline. Trimming removed 5 bases from V and 4 bases from J, with 21 bases in between. CDR3 coding DNA: TGTGCCAGCAGCCTAAGGGTTGGGGGGACTGGGTACAATGAGCAGTTCTTC. Protein sequence: CASSLRVGGTGYNEQFF.

This chain joins TRBV6-4 and TRBJ2-3; TRBD2 is a possible D gene (7 bases). This CDR3 has 17 residues. CDR1 and CDR2 (germline): MRHNA, SNTAGT. The V gene lost 4 bases and the J gene lost 4 bases, with 21 bases spanning the gap. Here the CDR3 reads CASSGGVAGAGADTQYF. CDR3 nucleotides: TGTGCCAGCAGTGGGGGGGTGGCGGGGGCCGGGGCAGATACGCAGTATTTT.

V gene TRBV28 combines with J gene TRBJ2-7, with 8 bases that match TRBD2. CDR1 and CDR2 from the germline V gene are MDHEN and SYDVKM. The CDR3 loop spans 15 amino acids. The V gene end was trimmed by 5 bases and the J gene end by 6 bases; junction bases not matched to a gene: 12. For the CDR3, the DNA is TGTGCCAGCAGTCAGGGTCTAGCGGGCGGAGGCGAGCAGTACTTC. Its protein is CASSQGLAGGGEQYF.

V and J are TRBV27 and TRBJ2-7; 10 bases fit TRBD1. The ends lost 4 bases at V and 5 bases at J; junction bases unmatched: 11. This CDR3 has 16 amino acids. The germline gives CDR1 MNHEY, CDR2 SMNVEV (reference sequence). The CDR3 reads CASSSPRDRGGDEQYF. The CDR3 DNA sequence: TGTGCCAGCAGTTCACCTAGGGACAGGGGAGGCGACGAGCAGTACTTC.

The chain recombines TRBV5-6 with TRBJ2-3, with 7 bases aligning to TRBD2. The CDR3 has 16 amino acids. From germline, CDR1 is SGHDT and CDR2 YYEEEE. The V segment lost 2 bases and the J segment 5 bases; nucleotides outside the gene matches: 11. The CDR3 sequence is CASSFTGRLGGDTQYF. CDR3 in DNA: TGTGCCAGCAGCTTTACCGGGAGGCTGGGGGGAGATACGCAGTATTTT.

The chain is built from TRBV30 and TRBJ2-3; 7 bases agree with TRBD2. Germline V gene data show CDR1 as GTSNPN and CDR2 as SVGIG (reference sequence). V lost 4 bases to trimming and J lost 0 bases; unmatched junction nucleotides: 7. The CDR3 extends over 15 amino acids. CDR3 DNA sequence: TGTGCCTGGATGCGGGTAGCGGGTAGCACAGATACGCAGTATTTT. Protein: CAWMRVAGSTDTQYF.

This clone occurred once. This chain links TRBV12-3 or TRBV12-4 with TRBJ2-7; D is ambiguous. V lost 6 bases and J lost 4, with 10 bases in between. There are 12 residues in the CDR3. The DNA of the CDR3 is TGTGCCAGCAGAGCAATCAATTACGAGCAGTACTTC. Translated: CASRAINYEQYF.

This sequence joins TRBV11-2 and TRBJ2-2; D is undetermined. Germline values: CDR1 SGHAT, CDR2 FQNNGV. V lost 7 bases to trimming and J lost 0 bases, with 9 bases between them. The CDR3 contains 14 residues. DNA of the CDR3: TGTGCCAGCACTGAACAGTCGAACACCGGGGAGCTGTTTTTT. Translating gives CASTEQSNTGELFF.

The chain uses TRBV9 and TRBJ2-1, with 11 positions matching TRBD1. CDR3 length: 15 amino acids. Germline CDR1 is SGDLS and CDR2 is YYNGEE. V trimming: 0 bases; J trimming: 9 bases; junction bases outside the gene matches: 5. The CDR3 nucleotides are TGTGCCAGCAGCGTAGTCCCGGGACAGGGGGGTGAGCAGTTCTTC. Its translation: CASSVVPGQGGEQFF. Variable domain in full (rest from reference TRBV9 and TRBJ2-1): DSGVTQTPKHLITATGQRVTLRCSPRSGDLSVYWYQQSLDQGLQFLIQYYNGEERAKGNILERFSAQQFPDLHSELNLSSLELGDSALYFCASSVVPGQGGEQFFGPGTRLTVL.

This chain connects TRBV25-1 to TRBJ2-2; D not certain. Looked up from germline, CDR1 is MGHDK and CDR2 is SYGVNS. V lost 8 bases and J 6 bases, leaving 10 bases between the germline ends. This CDR3 has 12 residues. CDR3 sequence (DNA): TGTGCCAGCGCTAATCGGGCCGGGGAGCTGTTTTTT. It translates to CASANRAGELFF.

V is TRBV20-1 and J is TRBJ2-5; D remains ambiguous. The CDR3 covers 10 residues. V lost 1 base and J 5 bases, leaving 2 bases between the germline ends. Germline V CDR1 and CDR2: DFQATT, SNEGSKA (reference sequence). The CDR3, as DNA: TGCAGTGCTAGAGCCGAGACCCAGTACTTC. Protein: CSARAETQYF.

This chain joins TRBV30 and TRBJ1-2, with D possibly TRBD1 on 5 matching bases. V dropped 0 bases and J dropped 2 bases, with 7 bases sitting between them. CDR3 length equals 13 residues. Germline V gives CDR1 GTSNPN, CDR2 SVGIG (reference sequence). CDR3 sequence (DNA): TGTGCCTGGAGTGTACGGGGCAACTATGGCTACACCTTC. The encoded protein is CAWSVRGNYGYTF.

The rearrangement joins TRBV30 to TRBJ1-5, with TRBD1 as a possible D gene (6 bases). Germline-derived CDR1 and CDR2 are GTSNPN and SVGIG (reference sequence). Trimming removed 0 bases at V and 5 bases at J, with 11 bases between. The CDR3 contains 14 residues. The CDR3 sequence: CAWSVGRGYQPQHF. In nucleotides, the CDR3 is TGTGCCTGGAGTGTCGGCAGGGGTTATCAGCCCCAGCATTTT.